The present T cell receptor beta chain was sequenced within a study of T cell repertoires in cytomegalovirus infection. Across the whole study: Evidence of both CMV infection and a matching HLA type came from public TCR beta signatures.

Regarding the study as a whole: CMV carriers with the relevant HLA were identified by cumulative public TCR beta family frequency. Ex vivo, HLA-C-restricted CMV-specific TCR beta clonotypes prevailed over the rest of the response.

Comment on this clonotype: Its antigen is still unknown.

CDR3 length: 17 residues. CDR1 is SGHVS and CDR2 is FQNEAQ in the germline V gene. V was clipped by 2 bases and J by 2 bases; unmatched bases: 9. TCRdb re-called the reads with MiXCR, one entry per CDR3 protein. The data hold a few hundred thousand distinct CDR3 sequences, with 26% observed a single time. The chain recombines TRBV7-8 with TRBJ2-1, with TRBD2 matching 7 bases. This clonotype originated in a human donor in good health (CMV status not recorded). Some clones in this sample may be carry-over from other donors' samples. Material: PBMCs. In nucleotides, the CDR3 is TGTGCCAGCAGCTTAAGGGCGGGAGAAGGCCCCTACAATGAGCAGTTCTTC. Translating gives CASSLRAGEGPYNEQFF.